Shown below are 23 T cell receptor beta chains from a single sample sequenced in a study of shared clonotypes between healthy human individuals. Here immunoSEQ multiplex PCR was the method, and the copy in TCRdb shows in-frame clones only, minus some. There are roughly 1.5 million clones in the sample; 95% to 99% occur only once, and less than 0.55% lies in the top ten. The sample consisted of naive CD4+ T cells sorted from blood. The subset is: CD45RA+ positively selected. All receptors derive from a man in his thirties or forties in good health.

Note on this clone: The sample carries other DNA sequences with the same CDR3. This chain uses TRBV28 with TRBJ2-7; the D is unclear. Germline CDR1 reads MDHEN; CDR2 reads SYDVKM. The CDR3 is 11 residues long. Trimming removed 5 bases from V and 3 bases from J, with 5 bases in between. CDR3 bases: TGTGCCAGCAGTGTGAACTACGAGCAGTACTTC. Translated: CASSVNYEQYF.

V is TRBV11-3 and J is TRBJ2-1, with 7 bases fitting TRBD2. This CDR3 spans 16 amino acids. The junction had 8 bases not matched to a gene; V was cut back by 1 base and J by 5 bases. Germline assignment: CDR1 SGHNT and CDR2 YENEEA. CDR3 in amino acids: CASSLGSGEGNNEQFF. Here the CDR3 DNA reads TGTGCCAGCAGCTTAGGATCCGGGGAGGGGAACAATGAGCAGTTCTTC. The entire variable domain, with the rest obtained from reference TRBV11-3 and TRBJ2-1, is as follows: EAGVVQSPRYKIIEKKQPVAFWCNPISGHNTLYWYLQNLGQGPELLIRYENEEAVDDSQLPKDRFSAERLKGVDSTLKIQPAELGDSAVYLCASSLGSGEGNNEQFFGPGTRLTVL.

The chain joins TRBV7-9 to TRBJ2-1, with 7 bases fitting TRBD2. CDR3 length: 14 residues. CDR1 and CDR2 from the germline V gene are SEHNR and FQNEAQ (reference sequence). The trim removed 10 bases at V and 6 bases at J, leaving 12 bases unmatched. CDR3: CAIKPSGTVNEQFF. The DNA of the CDR3 is TGTGCCATTAAGCCCAGCGGGACGGTCAATGAGCAGTTCTTC.

This chain uses TRBV29-1 with TRBJ2-5; D is uncertain. Germline V CDR1 and CDR2: SQVTM, ANQGSEA. Trimming left V 4 bases short and J 5 bases short, with 17 bases between. The CDR3 has 14 amino acids. CDR3 bases: TGCAGCGTTGGTTCAGTTATAAGGCGTGAGACCCAGTACTTC. Translated, it gives CSVGSVIRRETQYF. The full variable domain, completed using reference TRBV29-1 and TRBJ2-5, is SAVISQKPSRDICQRGTSLTIQCQVDSQVTMMFWYRQQPGQSLTLIATANQGSEATYESGFVIDKFPISRPNLTFSTLTVSNMSPEDSSIYLCSVGSVIRRETQYFGPGTRLLVL.

This rearrangement joins TRBV29-1 to TRBJ2-3; the D call may be TRBD1 or TRBD2 (5 bases each). V was pared by 8 bases and J by 1 base, with 13 bases between. CDR3 size: 13 residues. From germline, CDR1 is SQVTM and CDR2 ANQGSEA. CDR3 amino acids: CSTDTEGTDTQYF. CDR3 nucleotide sequence: TGCAGCACGGACACGGAGGGCACAGATACGCAGTATTTT.

V usage is TRBV9 and J usage is TRBJ2-7; maybe TRBD2 (7 bases). CDR1 and CDR2 (germline): SGDLS, YYNGEE. The V end lost 4 bases, the J end lost 3 bases, and 14 bases lay between the germline ends. The CDR3 loop spans 14 amino acids. CDR3 residues: CASSRGGAVYEQYF. The CDR3 nucleotides are TGTGCCAGCAGCAGGGGGGGCGCAGTCTACGAGCAGTACTTC.

V is TRBV19 and J is TRBJ2-5; D remains ambiguous. CDR1 LNHDA and CDR2 SQIVND come from the germline V gene (reference sequence). V was shortened by 5 bases and J by 2 bases, with 12 bases between the two germline ends. This CDR3 is 14 amino acids long. In DNA, the CDR3 is TGTGCCAGTAGTGTCCTGGCAAATCAAGAGACCCAGTACTTC. Its translation is CASSVLANQETQYF.

The chain has TRBV6-1 and TRBJ2-1; D is tentatively TRBD1 or TRBD2 (6 bases each). V lost 2 bases and J 4 bases, leaving 12 bases between the germline ends. CDR1 and CDR2 from the germline V gene are MNHNS and SASEGT. The CDR3 contains 15 residues. The CDR3 DNA reads TGTGCCAGCAGTGAAAGGTTAGGGGGGTACAATGAGCAGTTCTTC. It encodes CASSERLGGYNEQFF.

Concerning this clone itself: An end of the junction differs from the germline gene, which may be a read error. This chain joins TRBV27 and TRBJ2-1, with D tentatively TRBD2 (6 bases). Germline CDR1 reads MNHEY; CDR2 reads SMNVEV (reference sequence). This CDR3 has 15 amino acids. The CDR3 here is CASRMGGVTYNEQFF. The CDR3 bases are TGTGCAAGCAGAATGGGGGGAGTAACCTACAATGAGCAGTTCTTC.

This chain uses TRBV7-9 with TRBJ1-4; D unresolved. There are 14 residues in the CDR3. From germline, CDR1 is SEHNR and CDR2 FQNEAQ (reference sequence). Trimming took 5 bases from V and 3 from J, leaving 10 bases between them. CDR3 sequence (DNA): TGTGCCAGCAGCCCAACGACTCCTAATGAAAAACTGTTTTTT. This sequence encodes CASSPTTPNEKLFF.

V gene TRBV7-2 combines with J gene TRBJ2-2; 14 bases align to TRBD2. The CDR3 has 16 amino acids. After removal of 5 bases from V and 4 bases from J, the junction contained 3 bases not matched to a gene. Germline CDR1 and CDR2: SGHTA and FQGNSA. DNA of the CDR3: TGTGCCAGCAGCGTGACTAGCGGGAGGGCCACCGGGGAGCTGTTTTTT. Protein product: CASSVTSGRATGELFF. The variable domain in full, with the rest retrieved from reference TRBV7-2 and TRBJ2-2, is GAGVSQSPSNKVTEKGKDVELRCDPISGHTALYWYRQSLGQGLEFLIYFQGNSAPDKSGLPSDRFSAERTGGSVSTLTIQRTQQEDSAVYLCASSVTSGRATGELFFGEGSRLTVL.

The chain combines TRBV28 with TRBJ2-7, with 9 bases fitting TRBD2. Germline trimming cut 4 bases from V and 7 bases from J; bases unmatched to any gene: 14. CDR3 length equals 16 residues. Germline V gives CDR1 MDHEN, CDR2 SYDVKM. The DNA of the CDR3 is TGTGCCAGCAGTTGGGGACCTAGCGGGACGGGTGGTGAGCAGTACTTC. Encoded protein: CASSWGPSGTGGEQYF.

The J gene is TRBJ2-3, the V gene TRBV27; D is unresolved. V lost 8 bases to trimming and J lost 4 bases, with 16 bases between them. The CDR3 is made up of 14 amino acids. Germline V gene lookup returns CDR1 MNHEY and CDR2 SMNVEV (reference sequence). The CDR3: CASYNHELPDTQYF. The CDR3 nucleotides are TGTGCCAGCTATAACCACGAGTTGCCAGATACGCAGTATTTT.

The J gene is TRBJ2-5, the V gene TRBV18, with D possibly being TRBD2 (6 bases). The V end lost 3 bases, the J end lost 0 bases, and 11 bases lay between the germline ends. This CDR3 has 15 amino acids. Per germline, CDR1 KGHSH and CDR2 LQKENI. CDR3 in DNA: TGTGCCAGCTCACCGGTGGAGGGATACCAAGAGACCCAGTACTTC. This sequence encodes CASSPVEGYQETQYF.

The CDR3 bases are TGCGCCAGCAGTTCCCCGGCTAGCGGGAGGGTATCTGGGGAGACCCAGTACTTC. It specifies CASSSPASGRVSGETQYF. The chain employs TRBV5-1 and TRBJ2-5; TRBD2 aligns across 12 bases. Germline assignment: CDR1 SGHRS and CDR2 YFSETQ. This CDR3 has 18 amino acids. Trimming removed 5 bases from V and 5 bases from J; junction bases left unmatched: 16.

The chain joins TRBV25-1 to TRBJ2-2; the D gene is possibly TRBD2 (5 bases). The CDR3 has 13 amino acids. Germline loops: CDR1 MGHDK, CDR2 SYGVNS. The germline V and J ends were trimmed by 7 bases and 6 bases, with 12 bases remaining between them. Here the CDR3 reads CASNGIGAGELFF. In DNA form, the CDR3 reads TGTGCCAGCAACGGAATCGGGGCCGGGGAGCTGTTTTTT.

The J gene is TRBJ2-3, the V gene TRBV10-1; tentatively, D is TRBD1 (6 bases). Germline CDR1 WNHNN, CDR2 SYGVQD (reference sequence). Between the trimmed V and J ends, which lost 11 bases and 1 base, there was a span of 13 bases. This CDR3 has 13 residues. CDR3 bases: TGCGCCTCGAACAGGGACGGCACAGATACGCAGTATTTT. It translates to CASNRDGTDTQYF.

The V call is TRBV28, the J call TRBJ2-3; no definite D call. The V and J ends lost 5 bases and 1 base respectively, with 7 bases between them. CDR3 length: 13 amino acids. CDR1 is MDHEN, CDR2 SYDVKM, per germline. CDR3: CASSEVGTDTQYF. The CDR3 region has the DNA TGTGCCAGCAGTGAGGTAGGCACAGATACGCAGTATTTT.

The genes are TRBV6-1 and TRBJ1-4; no firm D call. This CDR3 spans 13 amino acids. Trimming pared 0 bases from V and 8 bases from J, leaving 7 bases between. Germline CDR1 and CDR2: MNHNS and SASEGT. CDR3 protein: CASSEARQEKLFF. The CDR3 DNA follows: TGTGCCAGCAGTGAAGCGAGGCAGGAAAAACTGTTTTTT.

V usage is TRBV2 and J usage is TRBJ2-3; D perhaps matches TRBD2 (6 bases). The CDR3 contains 19 residues. Germline CDR1 and CDR2: SNHLY and FYNNEI. The V and J ends lost 7 bases and 0 bases respectively, with 26 bases between them. CDR3 protein: CASIFGWTNPSPSTDTQYF. CDR3 coding DNA: TGTGCCAGCATTTTTGGATGGACTAACCCATCTCCTAGCACAGATACGCAGTATTTT.

The sample holds one count of this clone. The chain recombines TRBV5-5 with TRBJ2-1, with 11 bases matching TRBD2. The CDR3 length is 18 residues. The ends lost 0 bases at V and 4 bases at J; junction bases unmatched: 9. Germline V gene sequence: CDR1 SGHKS, CDR2 YYEKEE (reference sequence). CDR3: CASSLARGLADQYNEQFF. The CDR3, as DNA: TGTGCCAGCAGCTTGGCAAGGGGACTAGCGGACCAGTACAATGAGCAGTTCTTC.

This chain uses TRBV15 with TRBJ2-2; 9 bases match TRBD1. The CDR3 runs 17 residues. Germline CDR1 LNHNV, CDR2 YYDKDF (reference sequence). V shed 2 bases, J shed 5 bases, and the junction held 9 bases outside the gene matches. In nucleotides, the CDR3 is TGTGCCACCAGCAGAAATCCGGGACAGGGAAGTACCGGGGAGCTGTTTTTT. Protein product: CATSRNPGQGSTGELFF.

In this sample, this clone turned up once. CDR3 nucleotide sequence: TGTGCCAGCAGCCGGAAGGTCGGCACAGATACGCAGTATTTT. Protein sequence: CASSRKVGTDTQYF. This rearrangement joins TRBV7-3 to TRBJ2-3, with D uncertain. V was pared by 5 bases and J by 1 base, with 10 bases between. The CDR3 has 14 amino acids. Germline V gene sequence: CDR1 SGHTA, CDR2 FQGTGA.